Shown below are 27 T cell receptor beta chains from a single sample sequenced in a study of identical twins. Via MiXCR, TCRdb re-called the 5' RACE reads, giving one row per CDR3 protein. The sample has 500,000 to 700,000 distinct CDR3 sequences; just over 7% are singletons. These same records also appear under a second study, on yellow fever vaccine responses in identical twins.

Input material: PBMCs. These receptors were obtained from a woman in her late teens or twenties in good health.

As regards this clonotype: This may be a read error: a much more frequent sequence differs by one nucleotide. The V and J genes are TRBV12-3 or TRBV12-4 and TRBJ2-2, with 10 nucleotides matching TRBD2. CDR3 size: 15 residues. CDR3: CASSLRGLAVGQLLF. The CDR3 nucleotides are TGTGCCAGCAGTTTAAGAGGACTAGCGGTCGGGCAGCTGTTATTT.

This chain links TRBV2 with TRBJ2-7, with D possibly TRBD2 on 6 matching bases. This CDR3 has 12 amino acids. Germline CDR1 is SNHLY and CDR2 is FYNNEI. V was trimmed by 11 bases and J by 3 bases, leaving 14 bases between them. The CDR3: CAALAGRYEQYV. The CDR3 DNA reads TGTGCCGCCCTGGCGGGACGCTACGAGCAGTACGTC.

The V gene is TRBV24-1, the J gene TRBJ2-3, with D maybe TRBD2 (5 bases). Deletions cut 9 bases from V and 1 base from J, with 13 bases between. Germline CDR1 reads KGHDR; CDR2 reads SFDVKD. The CDR3 consists of 14 residues. The DNA for the CDR3 is TGTGCCACCCAAAGAGGGATAGGCACAGATACGCAGTATTTT. Encoded protein: CATQRGIGTDTQYF.

V usage is TRBV29-1 and J usage is TRBJ1-1; D unresolved. V lost 6 bases and J lost 0, with 14 bases in between. This CDR3 is 14 amino acids long. Germline V gene data show CDR1 as SQVTM and CDR2 as ANQGSEA. CDR3 sequence (DNA): TGCAGCGTCGCCGTTCAGGTTTTGAACACTGAAGCTTTCTTT. Its translation: CSVAVQVLNTEAFF.

The sample holds a few counts of this clonotype. The chain carries TRBV7-9 and TRBJ1-5; TRBD1 is a possible D gene (5 bases). This CDR3 has 16 residues. Germline CDR1 is SEHNR and CDR2 is FQNEAQ (reference sequence). V was pared by 5 bases and J by 1 base, with 15 bases between. In nucleotides, the CDR3 is TGTGCCAGCAGCCCGTGGGGGGGAGGGAGCAATCAGCCCCAGCATTTT. It specifies CASSPWGGGSNQPQHF.

This clonotype was counted between two and nine times. DNA for the CDR3: TGTGCCAGCAGCTTGGATATGGATCAGCCCCAGCATTTT. As protein: CASSLDMDQPQHF. This chain links TRBV5-6 with TRBJ1-5; no clear D. Trimming shortened V by 0 bases and J by 5 bases, and 6 bases separated the two germline ends. CDR3 size: 13 residues. Germline V CDR1 and CDR2: SGHDT, YYEEEE. The complete variable domain, with remaining parts taken from reference TRBV5-6 and TRBJ1-5, reads DAGVTQSPTHLIKTRGQQVTLRCSPKSGHDTVSWYQQALGQGPQFIFQYYEEEERQRGNFPDRFSGHQFPNYSSELNVNALLLGDSALYLCASSLDMDQPQHFGDGTRLSIL.

The chain combines TRBV20-1 with TRBJ2-1; D may be TRBD2 (6 bases). Trimming removed 1 base from V and 4 bases from J, with 17 bases in between. CDR1 is DFQATT, CDR2 SNEGSKA, per germline (reference sequence). The CDR3 spans 16 residues. The CDR3: CSARVLGGAFYNEQFF. The CDR3 DNA follows: TGCAGTGCTAGAGTCTTGGGGGGTGCCTTTTACAATGAGCAGTTCTTC.

The chain recombines TRBV6-1 with TRBJ2-7; the D is unclear. Trimming removed 1 base at V and 3 bases at J, with 13 bases between. This CDR3 region has 15 residues. CDR1 is MNHNS and CDR2 is SASEGT in the germline V gene. DNA for the CDR3: TGTGCCAGCAGTGAAGGTGTGGCCCCCAGCTACGAGCAGTACGTC. It encodes CASSEGVAPSYEQYV.

This chain links TRBV20-1 with TRBJ2-7; unclear D gene. Germline CDR1 DFQATT, CDR2 SNEGSKA (reference sequence). The ends were cut back, 1 base at V and 7 bases at J, with 14 bases in the middle. This CDR3 has 13 amino acids. The CDR3 bases are TGCAGTGCTAGAGTCCCCCCGGGTGGTGAGCAGTACTTC. Amino acid sequence: CSARVPPGGEQYF.

This clonotype was counted between two and nine times. The V call is TRBV24-1, the J call TRBJ2-3; 16 bases are a match to TRBD2. Losses at the gene ends were 8 bases for V and 6 bases for J; bases not matched to a gene: 7. Germline V gene lookup returns CDR1 KGHDR and CDR2 SFDVKD. The CDR3 runs to 16 residues. CDR3 residues: CATMGTSGGAWDTQYF. In DNA form, the CDR3 reads TGTGCCACCATGGGGACTAGCGGGGGGGCATGGGATACGCAGTATTTT.

For this clonotype: The germline gene is not matched at one end of the junction; a read error may be the cause. The chain carries TRBV20-1 and TRBJ1-6; D is ambiguous. Germline V gives CDR1 DFQATT, CDR2 SNEGSKA (reference sequence). The CDR3 runs 16 residues. The CDR3 spells CSVRDPNRPLNSPLHF. The DNA for the CDR3 is TGCAGTGTTAGAGATCCTAACAGACCGTTGAATTCACCCCTCCACTTT.

This chain joins TRBV29-1 and TRBJ2-7, with D perhaps TRBD2 (6 bases). Germline V gene sequence: CDR1 SQVTM, CDR2 ANQGSEA. Trimming took 4 bases from V and 0 from J, leaving 16 bases between them. The length of the CDR3 is 15 residues. This CDR3 reads CSVAAGQGGSYEQYF. The CDR3 coding sequence is TGCAGCGTTGCCGCGGGGCAGGGAGGCTCCTACGAGCAGTACTTC.

The rearrangement joins TRBV5-1 to TRBJ2-5, with D possibly TRBD2 on 6 matching bases. Germline assignment: CDR1 SGHRS and CDR2 YFSETQ. CDR3 length: 14 amino acids. Trimming left V 5 bases short and J 5 bases short, with 16 bases between. The CDR3 bases are TGCGCCAGCAGTAGCGGAGAGGGGAGCGAGACCCAGTACTTC. Protein: CASSSGEGSETQYF. The full variable domain, in which reference TRBV5-1 and TRBJ2-5 provide the parts outside the CDR3, is KAGVTQTPRYLIKTRGQQVTLSCSPISGHRSVSWYQQTPGQGLQFLFEYFSETQRNKGNFPGRFSGRQFSNSRSEMNVSTLELGDSALYLCASSSGEGSETQYFGPGTRLLVL.

As concerns this clonotype: A clone one base away is much larger, so this may be a read error. The chain links TRBV28 to TRBJ2-1; D remains unclear. The CDR3 length is 15 residues. Looked up from germline, CDR1 is MDHEN and CDR2 is SYDVKM. Written as DNA, the CDR3 is TGTGCCAGCAGTCCCTCCGTTTGGTCCTGCAATGAGCAGTTCTTC. Protein sequence: CASSPSVWSCNEQFF.

V and J are TRBV7-9 and TRBJ1-1; D not resolved. The ends were cut back, 2 bases at V and 3 bases at J, with 4 bases in the middle. The germline V gene encodes CDR1 SEHNR and CDR2 FQNEAQ (reference sequence). The CDR3 runs to 12 residues. This CDR3 is CASSLIDTEAFF. CDR3 sequence (DNA): TGTGCCAGCAGCTTAATCGACACTGAAGCTTTCTTT.

The J gene is TRBJ2-3, the V gene TRBV27; the D call may be TRBD1 or TRBD2 (5 bases each). Germline V lookup: CDR1 MNHEY, CDR2 SMNVEV (reference sequence). CDR3 length: 15 amino acids. Between the trimmed V and J ends, which lost 7 bases and 1 base, there was a span of 15 bases. The CDR3 DNA follows: TGTGCCAGCACCTCCCTGGGGGTTGGCACAGATACGCAGTATTTT. Translated: CASTSLGVGTDTQYF.

This clonotype was recorded at least ten times. The chain couples TRBV5-5 to TRBJ2-2; D possibly corresponds to TRBD1 (6 bases). The germline V gene has CDR1 SGHKS and CDR2 YYEKEE (reference sequence). The CDR3 is made up of 13 amino acids. The V and J ends lost 3 bases and 3 bases respectively, with 6 bases between them. The CDR3 protein is CASSWTDTGELFF. As DNA, the CDR3 is TGTGCCAGCAGCTGGACAGACACCGGGGAGCTGTTTTTT.

The chain couples TRBV7-9 to TRBJ2-7; 11 nucleotides line up with TRBD2. This CDR3 is 15 amino acids long. After removal of 5 bases from V and 6 bases from J, the junction contained 9 bases not matched to a gene. Germline V CDR1 and CDR2: SEHNR, FQNEAQ (reference sequence). The CDR3 spells CASSLGTSGLREQYF. The CDR3 nucleotides read TGTGCCAGCAGCCTCGGGACTAGCGGCCTACGCGAGCAGTACTTC. Using reference TRBV7-9 and TRBJ2-7 for the parts outside the CDR3, the full variable domain is DTGVSQNPRHKITKRGQNVTFRCDPISEHNRLYWYRQTLGQGPEFLTYFQNEAQLEKSRLLSDRFSAERPKGSFSTLEIQRTEQGDSAMYLCASSLGTSGLREQYFGPGTRLTVT.

This clonotype came up a few times. The gene calls are TRBV27 and TRBJ2-7, with TRBD1 matching 7 bases. Trimming took 6 bases from V and 0 from J; bases not matched to a gene: 14. CDR1 and CDR2 from the germline V gene are MNHEY and SMNVEV (reference sequence). The CDR3 totals 17 residues. CDR3 in DNA: TGTGCCAGCAGACCCGGGACAGACTTCACTCCCTCCTACGAGCAGTACTTC. Its protein is CASRPGTDFTPSYEQYF.

This clonotype was counted many times. The chain carries TRBV6-1 and TRBJ1-1; 9 bases align to TRBD1. The CDR3 is 15 residues long. The V segment lost 6 bases and the J segment 7 bases; nucleotides outside the gene matches: 12. Germline CDR1 reads MNHNS; CDR2 reads SASEGT. This CDR3 reads CASSSQGADLGEAFF. DNA for the CDR3: TGTGCCAGCAGCTCACAGGGGGCAGATCTCGGTGAAGCTTTCTTT.

This clonotype was observed a handful of times. The chain has TRBV7-9 and TRBJ2-5; 8 bases agree with TRBD2. Trimming cost V 1 base and J 5 bases; bases outside gene matches: 9. CDR3 length: 16 amino acids. Germline loops: CDR1 SEHNR, CDR2 FQNEAQ (reference sequence). CDR3 DNA sequence: TGTGCCAGCAGCTTAGGAGCGGGAGTATCAACGGAGACCCAGTACTTC. Amino acid sequence: CASSLGAGVSTETQYF.

A few counts support this clonotype. The rearrangement links TRBV6-5 to TRBJ2-2; unclear D gene. The CDR3 loop spans 13 amino acids. Trimming pared 2 bases from V and 3 bases from J, leaving 4 bases between. Per germline, CDR1 MNHEY and CDR2 SVGAGI. The DNA of the CDR3 is TGTGCCAGCAGTTACCAATACACCGGGGAGCTGTTTTTT. Translated: CASSYQYTGELFF.

With regard to this clonotype: Mismatch with germline at one junction end may stem from a read error. The V call is TRBV5-1, the J call TRBJ1-2; 9 bases map to TRBD1. The length of the CDR3 is 15 residues. CDR1 is SGHRS, CDR2 YFSETQ, per germline. CDR3 sequence reads: CACSLGQGLTMGYTF. In nucleotides, the CDR3 is TGCGCCTGCAGCTTGGGACAGGGACTTACTATGGGCTACACCTTC.

This clonotype was counted at least ten times. The chain's CDR3 is CASSLGDREDYGYTF. CDR3 DNA sequence: TGTGCCAGCAGTTTAGGCGACAGGGAGGACTATGGCTACACCTTC. The chain links TRBV12-3 or TRBV12-4 to TRBJ1-2, with 7 bases identical to TRBD1. The CDR3 length is 15 residues. Unmatched junction bases numbered 5, after V lost 1 base and J lost 3 bases.

As for this clonotype: A much larger clonotype is one base distant, so this may be a read error. The chain couples TRBV28 to TRBJ2-4; 9 nucleotides align to TRBD1. The length of the CDR3 is 15 residues. CDR1 is MDHEN, CDR2 SYDVKM, per germline. The DNA for the CDR3 is TGTGCCAGCAGTAACACAGGGGGCCTTAAAAACAATCAGTACTTC. Encoded protein: CASSNTGGLKNNQYF.

This clonotype was counted many times. The chain recombines TRBV19 with TRBJ1-1; TRBD1 might be the D (6 bases). The germline CDR1 and CDR2 sequences are LNHDA and SQIVND (reference sequence). V was clipped by 6 bases and J by 3 bases, with 11 bases between them. CDR3 length equals 13 residues. CDR3 coding DNA: TGTGCCAGTAGACAGGGAGGTGACACTGAAGCTTTCTTT. Its translation is CASRQGGDTEAFF. Complete variable domain (other parts from reference TRBV19 and TRBJ1-1): DGGITQSPKYLFRKEGQNVTLSCEQNLNHDAMYWYRQDPGQGLRLIYYSQIVNDFQKGDIAEGYSVSREKKESFPLTVTSAQKNPTAFYLCASRQGGDTEAFFGQGTRLTVV.

V is TRBV11-2 and J is TRBJ2-2; 7 bases fit TRBD1. Trimming cost V 6 bases and J 3 bases; bases outside gene matches: 7. The germline V gene encodes CDR1 SGHAT and CDR2 FQNNGV. The CDR3 length is 15 residues. The CDR3 DNA reads TGTGCCAGCAGGAGTCGAGGGGGCGACACCGGGGAGCTGTTTTTT. As protein: CASRSRGGDTGELFF.